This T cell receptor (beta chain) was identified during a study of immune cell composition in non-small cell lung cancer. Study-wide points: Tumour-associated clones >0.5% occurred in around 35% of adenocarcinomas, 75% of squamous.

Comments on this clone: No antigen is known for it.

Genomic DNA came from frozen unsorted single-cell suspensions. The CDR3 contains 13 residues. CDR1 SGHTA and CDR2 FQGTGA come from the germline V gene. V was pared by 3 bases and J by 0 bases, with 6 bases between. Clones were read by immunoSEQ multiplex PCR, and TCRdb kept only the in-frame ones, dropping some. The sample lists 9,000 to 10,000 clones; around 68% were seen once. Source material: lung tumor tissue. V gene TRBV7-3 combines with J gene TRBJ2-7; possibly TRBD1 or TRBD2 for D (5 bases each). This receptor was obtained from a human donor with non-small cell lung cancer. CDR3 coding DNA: TGTGCCAGCAGCTTTGGGGGCTCCTACGAGCAGTACTTC. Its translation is CASSFGGSYEQYF.